The 28 T cell receptor beta chains in this list originate from one sample, sequenced in a study of T cell repertoires in cytomegalovirus infection. Each CDR3 protein is one row after TCRdb ran MiXCR on the reads. The sample contains about 98,000 distinct CDR3 sequences, approximately 16% of which appear only once. Sequencing used PBMCs. These receptors were taken from a human donor in good health (CMV status not recorded). Some clones in this sample may be carry-over from other donors' samples.

This clonotype was counted a few times. DNA for the CDR3: TGTGCCAGCAGTGCCTCCGACAGGGCGGTAAAGTCACCCCTCCACTTT. Translated: CASSASDRAVKSPLHF. V usage is TRBV25-1 and J usage is TRBJ1-6; 7 bases map to TRBD1. Losses at the gene ends were 4 bases for V and 10 bases for J; bases not matched to a gene: 13. Germline V gene sequence: CDR1 MGHDK, CDR2 SYGVNS. This CDR3 is built from 16 residues.

This clonotype has ten or more counts. The chain has TRBV12-3 or TRBV12-4 and TRBJ1-5, with D tentatively TRBD1 (6 bases). V gave up 7 bases and J gave up 7 bases, with 20 bases separating them. The CDR3 extends over 15 amino acids. The CDR3 region is CASITYRVVRQPQHF. The CDR3 DNA follows: TGTGCCAGCATCACTTACAGGGTTGTTCGCCAGCCCCAGCATTTT.

The rearrangement joins TRBV20-1 to TRBJ2-3; TRBD2 matches 10 bases. Per the germline V gene, CDR1 is DFQATT and CDR2 is SNEGSKA (reference sequence). Trimming at V came to 2 bases and at J to 4 bases, leaving 6 bases not matched to a gene. The CDR3 has 15 residues. This chain's CDR3 is CSARFWLAGADTQYF. DNA for the CDR3: TGCAGTGCTAGATTCTGGCTAGCGGGGGCAGATACGCAGTATTTT.

This clonotype was seen ten or more times. The chain recombines TRBV20-1 with TRBJ2-5; possibly TRBD2 for D (6 bases). The V and J ends lost 6 bases and 4 bases respectively, with 15 bases between them. Germline values: CDR1 DFQATT, CDR2 SNEGSKA (reference sequence). This CDR3 is built from 13 residues. The CDR3 sequence is CSAGEATGETQYF. The CDR3 DNA sequence: TGCAGTGCCGGGGAGGCTACGGGAGAGACCCAGTACTTC.

This clonotype was picked up a small number of times. V usage is TRBV12-3 or TRBV12-4 and J usage is TRBJ2-6; no clear D. The CDR3 loop spans 14 amino acids. V was trimmed by 8 bases and J by 0 bases, leaving 8 bases between them. CDR3 loop: CASARDSGANVLTF. In nucleotides, the CDR3 is TGTGCCAGCGCTAGGGACTCTGGGGCCAACGTCCTGACTTTC.

This clonotype came up many times. This rearrangement joins TRBV20-1 to TRBJ1-4; maybe TRBD1 (5 bases). This CDR3 comprises 14 residues. CDR1 is DFQATT and CDR2 is SNEGSKA in the germline V gene (reference sequence). Trimming cost V 5 bases and J 0 bases, with 10 bases left between them. Here the CDR3 reads CSAPRGATNEKLFF. The CDR3 DNA sequence: TGCAGTGCTCCCCGGGGGGCAACTAATGAAAAACTGTTTTTT.

This clonotype occurred a few times. This sequence joins TRBV10-3 and TRBJ2-3; D could derive from TRBD1 or TRBD2 (5 bases each). The CDR3 is made up of 14 amino acids. V was cut by 6 bases and J by 2 bases, with 12 bases left in between. Germline V gene data show CDR1 as ENHRY and CDR2 as SYGVKD. The CDR3 spells CAIRGRGITDTQYF. CDR3 nucleotides: TGTGCCATCAGAGGACGGGGCATCACAGATACGCAGTATTTT.

Concerning this clonotype itself: Germline is not matched at one junction end, which may reflect a read error. The DNA for the CDR3 is TGCACCAGCAGCTTGGGCCTTGCGGGGCGCTTCCAAGAGACCCAGTACTTC. It is translated as CTSSLGLAGRFQETQYF. The chain carries TRBV5-1 and TRBJ2-5; maybe TRBD2 (6 bases). The CDR3 totals 17 residues. Germline-derived CDR1 and CDR2 are SGHRS and YFSETQ.

This chain joins TRBV15 and TRBJ1-1; D uncertain. Trimming shortened V by 0 bases and J by 0 bases, and 8 bases separated the two germline ends. The CDR3 totals 15 residues. The germline CDR1 and CDR2 sequences are LNHNV and YYDKDF (reference sequence). In DNA, the CDR3 is TGTGCCACCAGCAGAGACAAGAAAATGAACACTGAAGCTTTCTTT. As protein: CATSRDKKMNTEAFF.

The chain uses TRBV12-3 or TRBV12-4 and TRBJ2-2, with D possibly being TRBD1 (6 bases). Trimming left V 3 bases short and J 7 bases short, with 9 bases between. The CDR3 covers 13 residues. The CDR3 DNA sequence: TGTGCCAGCAGTTTCTCAGGGGACGGGGAGCTGTTTTTT. This translates into CASSFSGDGELFF.

The chain carries TRBV4-2 and TRBJ1-1, with 7 nucleotides matching TRBD1. Germline CDR1 reads LGHNA; CDR2 reads YNFKEQ. The CDR3 length is 14 residues. The trim removed 7 bases at V and 1 base at J, leaving 6 bases unmatched. The CDR3 is CASKRGTANTEAFF. The CDR3 coding sequence is TGTGCCAGCAAAAGAGGGACAGCGAACACTGAAGCTTTCTTT.

Only a few counts were recorded for this clonotype. V gene TRBV5-1 combines with J gene TRBJ2-1; 8 bases are a match to TRBD2. This CDR3 has 15 amino acids. Germline CDR1 and CDR2: SGHRS and YFSETQ. J was trimmed by 8 bases and V by 0 bases; bases with no gene match: 7. The CDR3 nucleotides read TGCGCCAGCAGCTTGGACGGGGGGGCCTGGGATGAGCAGTTCTTC. Residues: CASSLDGGAWDEQFF.

CDR3 bases: TGCACCGCTGGGGGGGGCGCAGATACGCAGTATTTT. Translation: CTAGGGADTQYF. The V gene is TRBV20-1, the J gene TRBJ2-3, with a tentative D call TRBD2 (7 bases). The germline CDR1 and CDR2 sequences are DFQATT and SNEGSKA (reference sequence). The length of the CDR3 is 12 residues.

In DNA, the CDR3 is TGTGCCAGCAGTTTAAGTGGGACAGAGGACTACGAGCAGTACTTC. Amino acids: CASSLSGTEDYEQYF. The rearrangement uses TRBV28 and TRBJ2-7; 7 positions match TRBD1. This CDR3 comprises 15 residues. Germline trimming cut 2 bases from V and 3 bases from J; bases unmatched to any gene: 7. Germline V gives CDR1 MDHEN, CDR2 SYDVKM.

This clonotype has a count of ten or more. In DNA form, the CDR3 reads TGTGCCATCAGTCCCGGGACAGGGGGCTATCAGCCCCAGCATTTT. This codes for CAISPGTGGYQPQHF. This chain connects TRBV10-3 to TRBJ1-5; the match to TRBD1 covers 12 bases. Germline lookup yields CDR1 ENHRY and CDR2 SYGVKD. CDR3 size: 15 residues. The V segment lost 5 bases and the J segment 5 bases; nucleotides outside the gene matches: 4.

This clonotype occurred many times. This sequence joins TRBV12-3 or TRBV12-4 and TRBJ2-3; possibly TRBD1 for D (6 bases). The length of the CDR3 is 14 residues. The germline V and J ends were trimmed by 6 bases and 0 bases, with 10 bases remaining between them. The CDR3 DNA reads TGTGCCAGCAGGCCAGGGGTGAGCACAGATACGCAGTATTTT. Protein product: CASRPGVSTDTQYF.

This clonotype came up a few times. This chain uses TRBV10-3 with TRBJ1-2, with no clear D. CDR1 and CDR2 (germline): ENHRY, SYGVKD. The ends were cut back, 0 bases at V and 4 bases at J, with 12 bases in the middle. This CDR3 contains 15 residues. The CDR3 DNA reads as TGTGCCATCAGTGAGTCCTCAGTTCGTCCCTATGGCTACACCTTC. Amino acids: CAISESSVRPYGYTF.

The genes are TRBV28 and TRBJ2-1; perhaps TRBD2 as D (6 bases). Trimming stripped 5 bases from V and 5 bases from J, with 19 bases between. Germline V gene data show CDR1 as MDHEN and CDR2 as SYDVKM. The length of the CDR3 is 16 residues. This CDR3 is CASSPSDRGRHNEQFF. DNA of the CDR3: TGTGCCAGCAGTCCCTCTGACAGAGGGAGGCACAATGAGCAGTTCTTC.

A few counts support this clonotype. This chain links TRBV12-3 or TRBV12-4 with TRBJ1-1; D remains ambiguous. The CDR3 is made up of 14 amino acids. Trimming took 2 bases from V and 1 from J, leaving 8 bases between them. The CDR3 here is CASSLLLQNTEAFF. The CDR3 DNA reads as TGTGCCAGCAGTTTATTGCTACAGAACACTGAAGCTTTCTTT.

There are a few counts of this clonotype. This sequence joins TRBV20-1 and TRBJ1-6; 8 nucleotides line up with TRBD1. The CDR3 sequence is 15 residues long. Germline loops: CDR1 DFQATT, CDR2 SNEGSKA (reference sequence). The trim removed 5 bases at V and 7 bases at J, leaving 10 bases unmatched. The CDR3 loop is CSAPRQGSSNSPLHF. The CDR3 region has the DNA TGCAGTGCTCCAAGACAGGGGAGTAGCAATTCACCCCTCCACTTT.

As concerns this clonotype: With a much larger clone just one base away, this may be a read error. This sequence joins TRBV6-2 or TRBV6-3 and TRBJ2-6; 8 bases fit TRBD1. The germline V gene has CDR1 MNHEY and CDR2 SVGEGT. CDR3 length equals 17 residues. In DNA form, the CDR3 reads TGTGCCAGCACTTACCCCAGGGGGCGAGCCGGGGCCAACGTCCTGACTTTC. This sequence encodes CASTYPRGRAGANVLTF.

There are many counts of this clonotype. The rearrangement joins TRBV7-9 to TRBJ1-1; tentatively, D is TRBD1 (5 bases). CDR1 and CDR2 from the germline V gene are SEHNR and FQNEAQ (reference sequence). CDR3 length equals 13 residues. V dropped 3 bases and J dropped 8 bases, with 13 bases sitting between them. CDR3 nucleotides: TGTGCCAGCAGCTTTCCGCCGGGACGGGAAGCTTTCTTT. Residues: CASSFPPGREAFF.

This rearrangement joins TRBV19 to TRBJ1-3, with TRBD1 identical over 7 bases. V lost 5 bases and J lost 1; bases outside the gene matches: 2. The germline gives CDR1 LNHDA, CDR2 SQIVND (reference sequence). The CDR3 sequence is 14 residues long. CDR3 residues: CASSWTGSGNTIYF. The DNA of the CDR3 is TGTGCCAGTAGTTGGACAGGATCTGGAAACACCATATATTTT.

On this clonotype itself: This could be a read error, since a much larger clone is one nucleotide away. V is TRBV5-5 and J is TRBJ2-1; D is possibly TRBD2 (6 bases). The CDR3 runs 12 residues. Trimming took off 7 bases at V and 12 bases at J, with 17 bases between the two ends. Looked up from germline, CDR1 is SGHKS and CDR2 is YYEKEE (reference sequence). In DNA, the CDR3 is TGTGCCAGCTGCTCTCGGGGGTCCACGCAGTTCTTC. This codes for CASCSRGSTQFF. The whole variable domain, filled in from reference TRBV5-5 and TRBJ2-1, reads DAGVTQSPTHLIKTRGQQVTLRCSPISGHKSVSWYQQVLGQGPQFIFQYYEKEERGRGNFPDRFSARQFPNYSSELNVNALLLGDSALYLCASCSRGSTQFFGPGTRLTVL.

This clonotype turned up a few times. The J gene is TRBJ1-6, the V gene TRBV20-1, with D possibly being TRBD1 (5 bases). Trimming pared 8 bases from V and 8 bases from J, leaving 13 bases between. This CDR3 has 12 residues. Per germline, CDR1 DFQATT and CDR2 SNEGSKA (reference sequence). The DNA of the CDR3 is TGCAGTTCAGGGTTTAGGGATTCACCCCTCCACTTT. Protein sequence: CSSGFRDSPLHF.

This clonotype was observed at least ten times. The chain combines TRBV7-6 with TRBJ2-7, with D possibly matching TRBD1 (6 bases). The CDR3 contains 15 residues. The V end lost 1 base, the J end lost 5 bases, and 15 bases lay between the germline ends. Germline V gene lookup returns CDR1 SGHVS and CDR2 FNYEAQ. The CDR3 nucleotides read TGTGCCAGCAGCTTAGGAGGCCAGGGGAGAAACGAGCAGTACTTC. As protein: CASSLGGQGRNEQYF.

This sequence joins TRBV6-2 or TRBV6-3 and TRBJ1-1; TRBD1 is a possible D gene (5 bases). The CDR3 spans 13 residues. The germline gives CDR1 MNHEY, CDR2 SVGEGT. The germline V and J ends were trimmed by 2 bases and 4 bases, with 8 bases remaining between them. CDR3 in amino acids: CASSYGQGTEAFF. The DNA for the CDR3 is TGTGCCAGCAGTTACGGGCAGGGCACTGAAGCTTTCTTT.

This clonotype was counted at least ten times. This sequence joins TRBV7-8 and TRBJ1-6, with a weak D call TRBD1 (6 bases). Germline V gene lookup returns CDR1 SGHVS and CDR2 FQNEAQ. Trimming took off 10 bases at V and 9 bases at J, with 19 bases between the two ends. The CDR3 totals 14 residues. In DNA, the CDR3 is TGTGCCACCTCTAACGGACAGCGAGTTTCACCCCTCCACTTT. This encodes CATSNGQRVSPLHF.